This T cell receptor (beta chain) appears in the sequencing data of a study of T cell responses to AZD1222 COVID-19 vaccine. The wider study: The analysis combined second doses at about 4 or about 12 weeks.

The assay was immunoSEQ multiplex PCR, and TCRdb's table has in-frame clones only and misses some. The sample has 150,000 or so clones, 89% seen once. In regard to this clone: Its antigen is unknown.

Notes on the study in general: Reportedly, nearly half of unique spike TCRs recognized epitopes outside B.1.351/B.1.1.7 mutations.

The germline gives CDR1 SEHNR, CDR2 FQNEAQ (reference sequence). There are 13 residues in the CDR3. Trimming shortened V by 0 bases and J by 7 bases, and 9 bases separated the two germline ends. The clonotype comes from an adult in good health. The chain couples TRBV7-9 to TRBJ1-1; no clear D gene. The material was peripheral blood, obtained on day 0 of AZD1222 vaccination. CDR3 sequence reads: CASSLAPQIEAFF. The CDR3, as DNA: TGTGCCAGCAGCTTAGCCCCCCAGATTGAAGCTTTCTTT.